The T cell receptor (beta chain) under discussion was sequenced for a study of T cell repertoires in cytomegalovirus infection. Study at large: Recently identified HLA-C-restricted and well-studied HLA-B-restricted CMV epitopes were used. The public TCR beta signatures pointed to both CMV infection and matching HLA type. Regarding the study as a whole: Frequencies of public TCR beta families were cumulated, and this identified carriers of CMV plus the relevant HLA. HLA-C-restricted CMV-specific TCR beta clonotypes prevailed in the ex vivo response.

TCRdb ran MiXCR on the reads and lists one entry per CDR3 protein. Here the sample spans approximately 1,000,000 distinct CDR3 sequences, more than 25% being singletons. This clonotype was seen only a few times. The antigen is undetermined. The CDR3 covers 12 residues. Unmatched junction bases numbered 4, after V lost 7 bases and J lost 7 bases. The sequencing used cultured CD8+ T cells from PBMCs, collected from culture after CMV antigen stimulation. The clonotype was recovered from a human donor in good health (CMV status not recorded). Some clones in this sample may be carry-over from other donors' samples. The chain carries TRBV12-3 or TRBV12-4 and TRBJ1-2, with 9 positions matching TRBD1. DNA of the CDR3: TGTGCCAGCACCGAGGACAGGGGTGGCTACACCTTC. The encoded protein is CASTEDRGGYTF.